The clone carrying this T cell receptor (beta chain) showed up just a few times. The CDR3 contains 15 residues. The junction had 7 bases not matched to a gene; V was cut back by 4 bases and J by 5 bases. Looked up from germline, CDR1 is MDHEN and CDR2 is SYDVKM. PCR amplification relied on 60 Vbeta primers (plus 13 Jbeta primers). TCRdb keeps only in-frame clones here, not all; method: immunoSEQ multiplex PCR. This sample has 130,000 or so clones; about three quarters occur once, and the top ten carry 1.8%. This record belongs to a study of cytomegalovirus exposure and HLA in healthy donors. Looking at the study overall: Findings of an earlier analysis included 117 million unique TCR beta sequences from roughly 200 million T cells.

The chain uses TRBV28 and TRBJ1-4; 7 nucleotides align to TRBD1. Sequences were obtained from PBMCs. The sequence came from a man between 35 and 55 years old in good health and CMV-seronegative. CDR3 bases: TGTGCCAGCAGTTATATGGGCAGGGGGAATGAAAAACTGTTTTTT. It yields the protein CASSYMGRGNEKLFF.